This T cell receptor beta chain comes out of a study of regulatory T cells in long-lasting Graves disease. As for time point: newly diagnosed GD, antithyroid drugs for less than 3 months. Making the TCR library involved RNA that had been extracted from PBMCs. TCR beta libraries were built with iRepertoire HTBI primers and Arm-PCR of CDR3 regions. TCRdb used MiXCR to reprocess the multiplex PCR reads, holding one entry per CDR3 protein. The sample holds about 400,000 distinct CDR3 sequences, 15% to 18% seen once. V shed 3 bases and J shed 11 bases, with 13 bases lying between them. The CDR3 covers 12 residues. Per germline, CDR1 MDHEN and CDR2 SYDVKM. This clonotype was counted many times.

The clonotype was recovered from a female donor with Graves disease. This rearrangement joins TRBV28 to TRBJ1-2; D perhaps matches TRBD1 (5 bases). Sequenced material: peripheral blood mononuclear cells (PBMCs), taken at new diagnosis, from a patient treated with antithyroid drugs. The CDR3 is CASSLGELDYTF. CDR3 in DNA: TGTGCCAGCAGTTTGGGGGAACTAGATTACACCTTC.